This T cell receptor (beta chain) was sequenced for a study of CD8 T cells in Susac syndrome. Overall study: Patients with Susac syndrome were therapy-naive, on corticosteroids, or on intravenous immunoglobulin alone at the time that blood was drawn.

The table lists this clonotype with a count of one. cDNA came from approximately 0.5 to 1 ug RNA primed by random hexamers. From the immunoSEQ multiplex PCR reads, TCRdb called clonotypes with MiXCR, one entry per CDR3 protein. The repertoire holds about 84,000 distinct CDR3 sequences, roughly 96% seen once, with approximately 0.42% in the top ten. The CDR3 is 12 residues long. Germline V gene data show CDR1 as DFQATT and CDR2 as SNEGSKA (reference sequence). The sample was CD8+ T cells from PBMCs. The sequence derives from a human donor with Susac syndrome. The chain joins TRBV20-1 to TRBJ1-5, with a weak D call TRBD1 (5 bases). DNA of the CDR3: TGCAGCGCCGAGGGACCCCATCAGCCCCAGCATTTT. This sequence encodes CSAEGPHQPQHF.